This entry describes one T cell receptor (beta chain). Its antigen is not identified. This sample is drawn from a study of cytomegalovirus exposure and HLA in healthy donors. Study-wide findings and caveats: According to a later analysis, donors in an Asian-associated ancestry cluster reportedly had fewer N-insertions than the approximately 730-donor mean. Roughly uniform sequencing depth across donors was assumed, possibly incorrectly.

PCR used 60 Vbeta primers and 13 Jbeta primers. Source study methods: Later, an analysis found around 77 million unique TCR beta chains, and 8.5 million to 12 million of these were shared. Clones were sequenced by immunoSEQ multiplex PCR, and TCRdb holds only the in-frame ones, with some missing. The DNA gave D and trimming, while V, J and clone size come from that table. Its listing shows approximately 110,000 clones. CDR1 is MGHRA and CDR2 is YSYEKL in the germline V gene. The length of the CDR3 is 16 residues. Trimming removed 0 bases from V and 6 bases from J, with 15 bases in between. This receptor was taken from a man in his forties or fifties in good health and CMV-seronegative. The chain couples TRBV4-1 to TRBJ1-5; D is possibly TRBD1 (6 bases). Sequenced sample: PBMCs. The CDR3 DNA is TGCGCCAGCAGCCAAGATTGGACAGATTCCCGTCAGCCCCAGCATTTT. This sequence encodes CASSQDWTDSRQPQHF.